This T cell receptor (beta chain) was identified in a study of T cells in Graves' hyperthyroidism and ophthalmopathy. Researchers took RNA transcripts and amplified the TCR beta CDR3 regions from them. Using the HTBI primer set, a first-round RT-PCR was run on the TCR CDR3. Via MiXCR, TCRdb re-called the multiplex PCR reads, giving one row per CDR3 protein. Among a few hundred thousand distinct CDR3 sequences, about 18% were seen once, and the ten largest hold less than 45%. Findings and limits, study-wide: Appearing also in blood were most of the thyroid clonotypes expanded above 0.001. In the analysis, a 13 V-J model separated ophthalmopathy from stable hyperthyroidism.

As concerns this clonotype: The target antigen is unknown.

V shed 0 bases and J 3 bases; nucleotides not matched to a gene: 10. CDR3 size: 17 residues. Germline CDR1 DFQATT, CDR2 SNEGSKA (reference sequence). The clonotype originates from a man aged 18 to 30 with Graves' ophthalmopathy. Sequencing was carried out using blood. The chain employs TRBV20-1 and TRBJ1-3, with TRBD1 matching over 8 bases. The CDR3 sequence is CSAREGFGRGHGNTIYF. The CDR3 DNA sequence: TGCAGTGCTAGAGAAGGGTTCGGCAGGGGGCATGGAAACACCATATATTTT.